This TCR beta chain was profiled in a study of cytomegalovirus exposure and HLA in healthy donors. Points from the study as a whole: It was reported that the classifier diagnosed cytomegalovirus status with high specificity and sensitivity in both the original and validation cohorts. Investigators reported fewer than 200 TCR beta chains as tied to cytomegalovirus. Confirmation in vitro established that a few CMV-associated chains were specific for CMV antigens.

Turning to this clone: Its specificity is not known.

The length of the CDR3 is 15 residues. Looked up from germline, CDR1 is SGHTA and CDR2 is FQGNSA. V lost 5 bases to trimming and J lost 0 bases, with 13 bases between them. The data were produced by immunoSEQ multiplex PCR, yet TCRdb's version contains in-frame clones alone and is incomplete. The sample records around 90,000 clones, around 82% being singletons. The chain links TRBV7-2 to TRBJ1-1; D is unclear. The sequence came from a young woman in good health and CMV-seropositive. Source material: PBMCs. CDR3 amino acids: CASSRSAGMNTEAFF. Written as DNA, the CDR3 is TGTGCCAGCAGCCGGTCGGCGGGCATGAACACTGAAGCTTTCTTT.